This TCR beta chain was identified during a study of T cell responses to AZD1222 COVID-19 vaccine. Libraries were prepared by immunoSEQ multiplex PCR; TCRdb keeps only in-frame clonotypes and omits some of them. This table has some 84,000 clones, 88% appearing once. The germline gives CDR1 MNHEY, CDR2 SVGAGI. V lost 6 bases and J lost 3; bases outside the gene matches: 7. This CDR3 is built from 15 residues. The sample in question was peripheral blood, obtained on day 0 of AZD1222 vaccination. The sequence was obtained from an adult in good health. The rearrangement links TRBV6-5 to TRBJ2-3, with TRBD1 identical over 9 bases. CDR3 sequence reads: CASSRTGTGTDTQYF. The CDR3 bases are TGTGCCAGCAGCAGGACCGGGACAGGGACAGATACGCAGTATTTT.